This T cell receptor (beta chain) is from a study of T cell changes during pregnancy in multiple sclerosis. The protocol was immunoSEQ multiplex PCR, while the TCRdb copy is restricted to in-frame clones and leaves out a portion. Of approximately 79,000 clones listed, just over 90% are singletons. Germline CDR1 reads KGHSH; CDR2 reads LQKENI. J gave up 5 bases and V 2 bases, and 5 bases lay outside the gene matches. This CDR3 is 16 amino acids long. This clone was picked up one time. The source is a female donor with multiple sclerosis, enrolled in a pregnancy study. The gene calls are TRBV18 and TRBJ2-1; 11 bases are shared with TRBD1. The specimen comprised CD4+ T cells from peripheral blood mononuclear cells, sampled before pregnancy. DNA of the CDR3: TGTGCCAGCTCACCATTTGGGACAGGGGGTAACAATGAGCAGTTCTTC. Residues: CASSPFGTGGNNEQFF.